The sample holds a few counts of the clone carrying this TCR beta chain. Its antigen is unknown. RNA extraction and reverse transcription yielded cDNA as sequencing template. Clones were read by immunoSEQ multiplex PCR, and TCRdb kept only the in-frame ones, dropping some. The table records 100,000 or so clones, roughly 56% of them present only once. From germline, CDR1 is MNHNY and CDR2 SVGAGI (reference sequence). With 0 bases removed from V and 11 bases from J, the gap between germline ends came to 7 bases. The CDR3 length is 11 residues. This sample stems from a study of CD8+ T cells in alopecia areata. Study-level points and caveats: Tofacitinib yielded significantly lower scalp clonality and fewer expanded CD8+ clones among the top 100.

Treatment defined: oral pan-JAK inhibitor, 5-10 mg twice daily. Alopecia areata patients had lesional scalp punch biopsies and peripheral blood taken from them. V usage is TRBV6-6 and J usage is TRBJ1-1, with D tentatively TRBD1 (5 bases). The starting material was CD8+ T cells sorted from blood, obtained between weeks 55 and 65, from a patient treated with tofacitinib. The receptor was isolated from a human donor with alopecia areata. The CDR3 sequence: CASSYSGVAFF. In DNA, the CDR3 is TGTGCCAGCAGTTACTCGGGGGTTGCTTTCTTT.